The present T cell receptor beta chain was sequenced within a study of shared clonotypes between healthy human individuals. Study information: Each donor's CD4 naive and CD4 memory cells filled three plates apiece, CD8 naive two, and CD8 memory one.

Study conclusions and caveats: Clonotype sharing levels among donors were expected to vary with sequencing depth.

In regard to this clone: Its matching antigen is unknown.

Measured with immunoSEQ multiplex PCR; TCRdb has only the in-frame clones, and not every one. The sample records roughly 2,300,000 clones, roughly 90% being singletons. The donor population consisted of healthy HIV-negative adults with no recent acute infections or vaccinations. Germline CDR1 reads MNHNY; CDR2 reads SVGAGI (reference sequence). The CDR3 consists of 15 residues. V was clipped by 2 bases and J by 5 bases; unmatched bases: 7. This receptor was obtained from a man aged 18-30 years in good health. Some clones in this sample may be carry-over from other donors' samples. The J gene is TRBJ2-5, the V gene TRBV6-6; 8 bases map to TRBD2. Sequencing used naive CD4+ T cells from PBMCs. Stated subset: CD45RA+ positively selected. This chain's CDR3 is CASSYTSGPPETQYF. In DNA form, the CDR3 reads TGTGCCAGCAGTTACACTAGCGGACCCCCGGAGACCCAGTACTTC.